The 20 T cell receptor beta chains presented below share a single source sample, sequenced in a study of shared clonotypes between healthy human individuals. Terminally differentiated effector memory CD45RA+ cells were excluded from the naive CD8 cells, which were CD45RO-negative and positively selected for CCR7. This table comes from immunoSEQ multiplex PCR, and its TCRdb copy is limited to in-frame clones, with some not included. The data contain about 1,800,000 clones, about 95% of them singletons. The sample consisted of naive CD8+ T cells sorted from blood. Receptor source: a man younger than 30 in good health.

On this clone: The identical CDR3 is also encoded by other nucleotide sequences in the sample. V gene TRBV27 combines with J gene TRBJ2-7; TRBD2 matches at 11 bases. Germline CDR1 MNHEY, CDR2 SMNVEV (reference sequence). The CDR3 covers 14 residues. V trimming: 5 bases; J trimming: 2 bases; junction bases outside the gene matches: 2. The chain's CDR3 is CASSPGLAAYEQYF. The CDR3 DNA reads TGTGCCAGCAGTCCGGGACTAGCGGCCTACGAGCAGTACTTC.

This chain links TRBV4-3 with TRBJ1-3; D not resolved. This CDR3 contains 15 residues. Per germline, CDR1 LGHNA and CDR2 YSLEER. V was cut by 0 bases and J by 7 bases, with 13 bases left in between. CDR3 sequence reads: CASSQDPTGWNTIYF. The CDR3 nucleotides read TGCGCCAGCAGCCAAGATCCGACCGGCTGGAACACCATATATTTT.

This chain connects TRBV10-3 to TRBJ2-7; unclear D gene. Germline CDR1 reads ENHRY; CDR2 reads SYGVKD. This CDR3 is built from 13 residues. Trimming stripped 6 bases from V and 2 bases from J, with 11 bases between. In DNA form, the CDR3 reads TGTGCCATCAGGGCGACCCACGCCTACGAGCAGTACTTC. Protein product: CAIRATHAYEQYF.

V usage is TRBV19 and J usage is TRBJ2-7; perhaps TRBD1 as D (5 bases). The CDR3 runs to 15 residues. Germline CDR1 LNHDA, CDR2 SQIVND (reference sequence). V lost 1 base and J 1 base, leaving 11 bases between the germline ends. The CDR3 is CASSIAGMTSYEQYF. In nucleotides, the CDR3 is TGTGCCAGTAGTATAGCAGGGATGACTTCCTACGAGCAGTACTTC.

The gene calls are TRBV30 and TRBJ2-7; D may be TRBD1 (5 bases). Germline CDR1 reads GTSNPN; CDR2 reads SVGIG (reference sequence). Trimming cost V 2 bases and J 5 bases, with 16 bases left between them. This CDR3 contains 14 residues. The chain's CDR3 is CAWSYRGIPHEQYF. For the CDR3, the DNA is TGTGCCTGGAGTTATAGGGGAATCCCTCACGAGCAGTACTTC.

Remarks on this clone: The same CDR3 is also encoded by other DNA sequences in this sample. This chain links TRBV27 with TRBJ2-7; D might be TRBD2 (5 bases). This CDR3 has 14 amino acids. CDR1 and CDR2 from the germline V gene are MNHEY and SMNVEV (reference sequence). Trimming left V 2 bases short and J 0 bases short, with 8 bases between. CDR3 sequence: CASSLVGSSYEQYF. Here the CDR3 DNA reads TGTGCCAGCAGTTTAGTAGGGAGCTCCTACGAGCAGTACTTC.

For this clone: Other DNA sequences in this sample translate to the same CDR3. The V and J genes are TRBV28 and TRBJ2-7, with a possible D match to TRBD1 (6 bases). The germline gives CDR1 MDHEN, CDR2 SYDVKM. The CDR3 sequence is 14 residues long. The germline V and J ends were trimmed by 6 bases and 2 bases, with 14 bases remaining between them. The CDR3 spells CASRARDNTYEQYF. The DNA of the CDR3 is TGTGCCAGCAGGGCTCGGGACAACACCTACGAGCAGTACTTC.

V usage is TRBV10-2 and J usage is TRBJ2-7; TRBD2 aligns across 9 bases. The CDR3 consists of 13 residues. CDR1 is WSHSY and CDR2 is SAAADI in the germline V gene. Trimming cost V 8 bases and J 4 bases; bases outside gene matches: 6. The CDR3 region has the DNA TGCGCCAGCGAGCTAGCGGGAACTTACGAGCAGTACTTC. This gives the protein CASELAGTYEQYF.

The gene calls are TRBV25-1 and TRBJ2-4; 11 nucleotides match TRBD1. Trimming removed 0 bases from V and 7 bases from J; junction bases left unmatched: 8. The CDR3 runs 17 residues. Germline lookup yields CDR1 MGHDK and CDR2 SYGVNS. The CDR3 DNA reads TGTGCCAGCAGTGAATACCAACTTGGGACAGGGGGGAACATTCAGTACTTC. Residues: CASSEYQLGTGGNIQYF.

This clone was seen only once. This chain links TRBV27 with TRBJ2-5; no firm D call. V shed 7 bases and J shed 1 base, with 13 bases lying between them. CDR3 length equals 14 residues. Per the germline V gene, CDR1 is MNHEY and CDR2 is SMNVEV (reference sequence). DNA of the CDR3: TGTGCCAGCAAGACCCTACCCTCCCAAGAGACCCAGTACTTC. Amino acids: CASKTLPSQETQYF.

Details on this clone: At the DNA level, this CDR3 is encoded by other sequences in the same sample as well. The chain recombines TRBV27 with TRBJ2-7; tentatively, D is TRBD1 or TRBD2 (5 bases each). This CDR3 spans 14 amino acids. CDR1 and CDR2 from the germline V gene are MNHEY and SMNVEV (reference sequence). With 3 bases removed from V and 4 bases from J, the gap between germline ends came to 13 bases. DNA of the CDR3: TGTGCCAGCAGTTTCTTTAGAGGGGCGTACGAGCAGTACTTC. Amino acids: CASSFFRGAYEQYF.

The V gene is TRBV2, the J gene TRBJ1-4; TRBD1 agrees at 8 bases. The CDR3 runs 17 residues. Germline loops: CDR1 SNHLY, CDR2 FYNNEI. V was pared by 6 bases and J by 3 bases, with 12 bases of the junction left unmatched. CDR3 DNA: TGTGCCAGCAGGGGGGACAGGACCTCATCGGCTAATGAAAAACTGTTTTTT. Protein: CASRGDRTSSANEKLFF.

The chain combines TRBV4-3 with TRBJ2-1; tentative D call: TRBD2 (5 bases). Trimming took 7 bases from V and 8 from J, leaving 21 bases between them. The CDR3 has 15 residues. The germline V gene encodes CDR1 LGHNA and CDR2 YSLEER. The CDR3 sequence: CASTGGGSFVDEQFF. The CDR3, as DNA: TGCGCCAGCACCGGAGGAGGTAGCTTCGTGGATGAGCAGTTCTTC.

The rearrangement joins TRBV28 to TRBJ1-2; D is uncertain. The ends were cut back, 5 bases at V and 5 bases at J, with 18 bases in the middle. In germline, CDR1 is MDHEN, CDR2 SYDVKM. The CDR3 loop spans 15 amino acids. The CDR3 nucleotides are TGTGCCAGCAGTACAAACACGATCGGATCGTATGGCTACACCTTC. This translates into CASSTNTIGSYGYTF.

V and J are TRBV5-6 and TRBJ2-1, with D tentatively TRBD1 (5 bases). Deletions cut 0 bases from V and 6 bases from J, with 19 bases between. Germline loops: CDR1 SGHDT, CDR2 YYEEEE. The CDR3 runs 17 residues. The CDR3 DNA follows: TGTGCCAGCAGCTTGGGGCACCAGGACATCCCCCCCAATGAGCAGTTCTTC. Its protein is CASSLGHQDIPPNEQFF.

This clone was observed a handful of times. The chain uses TRBV6-1 and TRBJ1-2, with D unclear. The CDR3 has 15 residues. V lost 0 bases to trimming and J lost 4 bases, with 12 bases between them. Germline CDR1 MNHNS, CDR2 SASEGT. DNA for the CDR3: TGTGCCAGCAGTGAAGCGCTCCCCTTAGGCTATGGCTACACCTTC. Translation: CASSEALPLGYGYTF.

This clone was observed once. This chain uses TRBV5-6 with TRBJ2-7; 9 bases are a match to TRBD2. From germline, CDR1 is SGHDT and CDR2 YYEEEE. This CDR3 has 16 residues. V was clipped by 4 bases and J by 2 bases; unmatched bases: 10. The CDR3 DNA is TGTGCCAGCAGCCCCGAAGCGGGGGGTCCTACCTACGAGCAGTACTTC. It is translated as CASSPEAGGPTYEQYF.

The rearrangement links TRBV27 to TRBJ1-2; D call uncertain. V dropped 3 bases and J dropped 2 bases, with 16 bases sitting between them. CDR1 and CDR2 from the germline V gene are MNHEY and SMNVEV (reference sequence). The CDR3 is made up of 16 amino acids. This chain's CDR3 is CASSFFKGWVNYGYTF. CDR3 nucleotide sequence: TGTGCCAGCAGTTTTTTCAAAGGGTGGGTCAACTATGGCTACACCTTC.

The J gene is TRBJ1-3, the V gene TRBV2; TRBD1 is a possible D gene (5 bases). Germline CDR1 is SNHLY and CDR2 is FYNNEI. The germline V and J ends were trimmed by 4 bases and 0 bases, with 13 bases remaining between them. There are 16 residues in the CDR3. CDR3 DNA: TGTGCCAGCAGTGCCTGGGACGGGGGCTCTGGAAACACCATATATTTT. Protein: CASSAWDGGSGNTIYF.

The rearrangement links TRBV6-5 to TRBJ2-7; 15 bases map to TRBD2. This CDR3 has 16 residues. V gave up 4 bases and J gave up 2 bases; unmatched junction bases: 3. Germline assignment: CDR1 MNHEY and CDR2 SVGAGI. DNA for the CDR3: TGTGCCAGCAGTTCCTGGACTAGCGGGAGGGCCTACGAGCAGTACTTC. It translates to CASSSWTSGRAYEQYF.